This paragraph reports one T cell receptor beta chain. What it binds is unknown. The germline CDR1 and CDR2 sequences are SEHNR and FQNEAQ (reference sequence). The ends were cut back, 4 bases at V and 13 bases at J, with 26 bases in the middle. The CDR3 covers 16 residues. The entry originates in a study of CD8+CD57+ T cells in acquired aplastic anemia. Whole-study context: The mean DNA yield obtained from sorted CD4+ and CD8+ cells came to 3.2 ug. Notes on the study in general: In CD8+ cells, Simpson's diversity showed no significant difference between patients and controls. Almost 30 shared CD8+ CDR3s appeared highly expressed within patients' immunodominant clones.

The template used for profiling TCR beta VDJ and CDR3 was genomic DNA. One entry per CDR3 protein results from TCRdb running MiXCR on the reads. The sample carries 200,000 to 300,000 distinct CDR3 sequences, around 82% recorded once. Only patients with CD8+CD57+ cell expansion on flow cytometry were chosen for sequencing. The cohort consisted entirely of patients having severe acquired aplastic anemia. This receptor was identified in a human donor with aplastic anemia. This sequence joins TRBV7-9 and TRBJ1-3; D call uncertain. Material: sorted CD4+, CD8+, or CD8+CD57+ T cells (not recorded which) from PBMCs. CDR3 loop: CASSSQWRGSGNEIYF. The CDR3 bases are TGTGCCAGCAGCTCTCAGTGGCGCGGAAGTGGCAATGAGATATATTTT.